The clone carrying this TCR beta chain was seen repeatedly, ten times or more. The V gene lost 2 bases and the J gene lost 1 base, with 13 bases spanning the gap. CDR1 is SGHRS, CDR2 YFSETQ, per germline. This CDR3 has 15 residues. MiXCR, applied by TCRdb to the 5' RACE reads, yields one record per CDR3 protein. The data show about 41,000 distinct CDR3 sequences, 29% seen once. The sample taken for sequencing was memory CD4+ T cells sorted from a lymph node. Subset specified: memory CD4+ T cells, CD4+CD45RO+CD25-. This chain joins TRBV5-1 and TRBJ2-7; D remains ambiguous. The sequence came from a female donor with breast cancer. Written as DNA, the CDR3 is TGCGCCAGCAGCTTAGGGTTGGGCGAATCCTACGAGCAGTACTTC. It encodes CASSLGLGESYEQYF. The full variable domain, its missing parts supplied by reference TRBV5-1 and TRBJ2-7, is KAGVTQTPRYLIKTRGQQVTLSCSPISGHRSVSWYQQTPGQGLQFLFEYFSETQRNKGNFPGRFSGRQFSNSRSEMNVSTLELGDSALYLCASSLGLGESYEQYFGPGTRLTVT.